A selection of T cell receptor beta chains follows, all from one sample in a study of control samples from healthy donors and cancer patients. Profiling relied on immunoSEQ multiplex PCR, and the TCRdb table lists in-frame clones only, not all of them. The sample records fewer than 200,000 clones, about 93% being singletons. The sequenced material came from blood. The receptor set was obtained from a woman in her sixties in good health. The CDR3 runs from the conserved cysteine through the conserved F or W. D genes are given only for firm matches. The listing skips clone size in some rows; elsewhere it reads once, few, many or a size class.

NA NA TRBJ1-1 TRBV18 CASSMYTGGDAEAFF TGTGCCAGCTCCATGTACACCGGAGGGGACGCTGAAGCTTTCTTT
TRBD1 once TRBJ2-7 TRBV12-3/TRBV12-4 CASSLDRAGEQYF TGTGCCAGCAGTTTGGACAGGGCGGGGGAGCAGTACTTC
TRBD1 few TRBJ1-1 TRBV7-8 CASSLVGQGAASAFF TGTGCCAGCAGCTTAGTCGGACAGGGGGCTGCCAGCGCTTTCTTT
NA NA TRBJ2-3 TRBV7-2 CASQGRWGTDTQYF TGTGCCAGCCAGGGGCGGTGGGGCACAGATACGCAGTATTTT
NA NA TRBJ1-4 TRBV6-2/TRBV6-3 CASSSDRFPGEKLFF TGTGCCAGCAGTTCCGACAGGTTTCCCGGTGAAAAACTGTTTTTT
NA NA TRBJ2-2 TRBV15 CATSREGASGELFF TGTGCCACCAGCAGAGAAGGGGCCTCCGGGGAGCTGTTTTTT
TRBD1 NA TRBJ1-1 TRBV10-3 CAISSGQGFTTGTEAFF TGTGCCATCAGCTCGGGACAGGGTTTCACGACGGGCACTGAAGCTTTCTTT
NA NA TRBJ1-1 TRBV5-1 CASSQDGAWGAFF TGCGCCAGCAGCCAAGACGGGGCCTGGGGAGCTTTCTTT
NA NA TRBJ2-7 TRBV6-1 CASSEHLDRSSYEQYF TGTGCCAGCAGTGAACACCTCGACAGGAGCTCCTACGAGCAGTACTTC
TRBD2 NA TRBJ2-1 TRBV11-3 CASSLVAGGDGEQFF TGTGCCAGCAGCTTAGTAGCGGGGGGAGATGGTGAGCAGTTCTTC
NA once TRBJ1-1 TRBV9 CASSVDPQGTGEAFF TGTGCCAGCAGCGTAGACCCCCAGGGGACGGGTGAAGCTTTCTTT
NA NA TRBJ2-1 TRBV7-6 CASSLEEGLQGNHNEQFF TGTGCCAGCAGCTTAGAGGAGGGGCTACAGGGAAACCACAATGAGCAGTTCTTC
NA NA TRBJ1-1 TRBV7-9 CASSPGSRVTAFF TGTGCCAGCAGCCCAGGGAGCCGAGTTACGGCTTTCTTT
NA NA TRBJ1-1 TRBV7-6 CASSPSSWTEAFF TGTGCCAGCAGCCCCTCCTCTTGGACTGAAGCTTTCTTT
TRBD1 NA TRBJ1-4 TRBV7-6 CASSLTGTENEKLFF TGTGCCAGCAGCTTAACCGGGACAGAGAATGAAAAACTGTTTTTT
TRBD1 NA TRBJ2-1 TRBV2 CASTLGQNYNEQFF TGTGCCAGCACCCTGGGACAGAACTACAATGAGCAGTTCTTC
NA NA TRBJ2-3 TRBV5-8 CASSFRRGSTDTQYF TGTGCCAGCAGCTTTAGGCGGGGCAGCACAGATACGCAGTATTTT
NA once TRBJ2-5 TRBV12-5 CASGLVGVETQYF TGTGCTAGTGGTTTGGTAGGGGTGGAGACCCAGTACTTC
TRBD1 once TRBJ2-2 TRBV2 CASSQGATNTGELFF TGTGCCAGCAGTCAGGGGGCGACGAACACCGGGGAGCTGTTTTTT
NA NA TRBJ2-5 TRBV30 CAWSVGTKETQYF TGTGCCTGGAGTGTCGGGACAAAAGAGACCCAGTACTTC
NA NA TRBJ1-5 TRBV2 CASRYAGEPQHF TGTGCCAGCAGATATGCCGGGGAGCCCCAGCATTTT
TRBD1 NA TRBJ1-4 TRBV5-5 CASSLGPQGVGEKLFF TGTGCCAGCAGCTTGGGACCCCAGGGGGTTGGTGAAAAACTGTTTTTT
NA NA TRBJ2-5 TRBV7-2 CASSSPPLGETQYF TGTGCCAGCAGCTCCCCCCCCCTCGGGGAGACCCAGTACTTC
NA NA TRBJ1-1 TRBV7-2 CASSPGGAGATEAFF TGTGCCAGCAGCCCCGGAGGGGCAGGGGCCACTGAAGCTTTCTTT
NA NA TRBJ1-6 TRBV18 CASSQRVGAAQSNSPLHF TGTGCCAGCTCACAGCGCGTAGGGGCCGCCCAATCTAATTCACCCCTCCACTTT
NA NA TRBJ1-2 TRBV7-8 CASSLVPGHDGYTF TGTGCCAGCAGCTTAGTCCCCGGGCACGATGGCTACACCTTC
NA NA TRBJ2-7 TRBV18 CASSPLGSRSYEQYF TGTGCCAGCTCACCACTGGGCTCCCGTTCCTACGAGCAGTACTTC
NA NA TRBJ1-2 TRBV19 CAISGTSAPGYTF TGTGCCATTTCCGGGACCTCCGCCCCTGGCTACACCTTC
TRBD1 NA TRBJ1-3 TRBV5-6 CASSSTGVGNTIYF TGTGCCAGCAGCTCGACAGGGGTCGGAAACACCATATATTTT
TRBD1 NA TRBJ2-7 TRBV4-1 CASSQASGQLYEQYF TGCGCCAGCAGCCAGGCCTCGGGACAGCTCTACGAGCAGTACTTC
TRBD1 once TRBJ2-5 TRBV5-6 CASSLVVGQGVETQYF TGTGCCAGCAGCTTGGTGGTCGGACAGGGGGTGGAGACCCAGTACTTC
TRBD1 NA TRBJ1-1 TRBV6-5 CASSYDRDLEAFF TGTGCCAGCAGTTACGACAGGGACCTTGAAGCTTTCTTT
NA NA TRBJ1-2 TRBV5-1 CASSPRLLGGLYYGYTF TGCGCCAGCAGTCCACGATTACTGGGGGGGCTTTACTATGGCTACACCTTC
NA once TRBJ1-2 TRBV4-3 CASSPSPGDSNYGYTF TGCGCCAGCAGCCCAAGTCCGGGTGATTCTAACTATGGCTACACCTTC
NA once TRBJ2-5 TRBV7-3 CASSVVAGRQETQYF TGTGCCAGCAGCGTGGTGGCGGGAAGACAAGAGACCCAGTACTTC
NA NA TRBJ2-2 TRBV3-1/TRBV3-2 CASSQATATGELFF TGTGCCAGCAGCCAAGCTACGGCCACCGGGGAGCTGTTTTTT
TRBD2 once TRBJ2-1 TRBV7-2 CASSAGTSGNEQFF TGTGCCAGCAGTGCCGGGACTAGCGGCAATGAGCAGTTCTTC
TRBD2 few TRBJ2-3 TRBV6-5 CASSVGLAGRDTQYF TGTGCCAGCAGCGTGGGACTAGCGGGTAGAGATACGCAGTATTTT
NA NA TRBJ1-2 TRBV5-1 CASSTPEGEGYTF TGCGCCAGCAGCACCCCGGAGGGAGAAGGCTACACCTTC
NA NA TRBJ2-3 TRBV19 CASSIQLADTQYF TGTGCCAGTAGTATCCAGTTAGCAGATACGCAGTATTTT
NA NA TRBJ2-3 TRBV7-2 CASSLKQSTDTQYF TGTGCCAGCAGCCTCAAACAGAGCACAGATACGCAGTATTTT
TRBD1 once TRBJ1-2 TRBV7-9 CASSFRDREAYGYTF TGTGCCAGCAGCTTCCGGGACAGGGAGGCCTATGGCTACACCTTC
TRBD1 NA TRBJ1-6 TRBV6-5 CASSTTGVDSPLHF TGTGCCAGCAGTACGACAGGGGTTGATTCACCCCTCCACTTT
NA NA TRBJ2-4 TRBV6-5 CASSRKQGGVIQYF TGTGCCAGCAGCAGGAAACAGGGGGGGGTCATTCAGTACTTC
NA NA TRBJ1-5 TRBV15 CATSSIRGGGNQPQHF TGTGCCACCAGCAGTATACGAGGGGGAGGTAATCAGCCCCAGCATTTT
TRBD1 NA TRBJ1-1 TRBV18 CASSGTGDTEAFF TGTGCCAGCTCAGGGACAGGGGACACTGAAGCTTTCTTT
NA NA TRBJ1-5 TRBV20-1 CSAGDQPQHF TGCAGTGCCGGAGATCAGCCCCAGCATTTT
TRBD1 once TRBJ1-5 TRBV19 CASSPQQGNQPQHF TGTGCCAGTAGTCCCCAACAGGGGAATCAGCCCCAGCATTTT
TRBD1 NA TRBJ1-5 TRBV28 CASQNPGTAINQPQHF TGTGCCAGCCAAAACCCCGGGACAGCAATAAATCAGCCCCAGCATTTT
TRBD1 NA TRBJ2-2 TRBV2 CASSPRTGSAGELFF TGTGCCAGCTCCCCCCGGACAGGGTCGGCCGGGGAGCTGTTTTTT
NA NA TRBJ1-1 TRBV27 CASSLSIFRAMNTEAFF TGTGCCAGCAGTTTATCTATCTTCAGGGCCATGAACACTGAAGCTTTCTTT
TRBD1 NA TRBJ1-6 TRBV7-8 CASSLGQGANSPLHF TGTGCCAGCAGCTTGGGACAGGGGGCTAATTCACCCCTCCACTTT
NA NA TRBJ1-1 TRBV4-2 CASSRLGQGNTEAFF TGTGCCAGCAGCCGGCTGGGGCAGGGGAACACTGAAGCTTTCTTT
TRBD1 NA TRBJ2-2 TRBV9 CASSEGQGANTGELFF TGTGCCAGCAGCGAAGGACAGGGGGCGAACACCGGGGAGCTGTTTTTT
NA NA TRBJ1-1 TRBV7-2 CASSYEAFF TGTGCCAGCAGTTACGAAGCTTTCTTT
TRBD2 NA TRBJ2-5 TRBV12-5 CASGFGLAGGRDWETQYF TGTGCTAGTGGTTTCGGACTAGCGGGGGGGCGAGATTGGGAGACCCAGTACTTC
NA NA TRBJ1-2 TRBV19 CASKSRAEVSYGYTF TGTGCCAGTAAGTCCAGGGCCGAAGTCTCCTATGGCTACACCTTC
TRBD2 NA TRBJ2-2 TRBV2 CASSAGLEIGELFF TGTGCCAGCAGCGCGGGACTAGAGATCGGGGAGCTGTTTTTT
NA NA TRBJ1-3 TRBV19 CASSSDSAGNTIYF TGTGCCAGTAGTAGCGACAGTGCTGGAAACACCATATATTTT